Reported below is one T cell receptor (beta chain). Germline V lookup: CDR1 SGHAT, CDR2 FQDESV (reference sequence). Trimming at V came to 5 bases and at J to 5 bases, leaving 14 bases not matched to a gene. This CDR3 is 17 amino acids long. The entry originates in a study of tumor-infiltrating lymphocytes in primary liver carcinoma. Researchers generated TCR beta cDNA from about 460 ng of total RNA, relying on a constant-region primer. Three nested multiplex PCR rounds, a slightly modified ARM-PCR method, built the TCR beta libraries. Primers for the first two PCR rounds were TRBV1-TRBV30 forward primers and a C-beta reverse primer (approximately 9 cycles per round). MiXCR, run by TCRdb on the multiplex PCR reads, gives a single entry per CDR3 protein. The sample lists around 54,000 distinct CDR3 sequences, about three quarters seen once, with about a quarter in the top ten. DNA and RNA were both co-extracted from roughly 18-30 mg of bulk tissue that had not been sorted. Enrolled patients were chronically infected with HBV and treatment-naive. There were over 75% viable tumor cells in every single sample of tumor.

The TCR was taken from a man aged 40-55 years with primary liver carcinoma and hepatitis B virus infection. V is TRBV11-1 and J is TRBJ2-1; 8 positions agree with TRBD2. What was sequenced was liver tumor tissue from sampling region 2. Sample subset: tumor region T2, inferior pole. CDR3 bases: TGTGCCAGCAGCCTGGGGCAAGCGGGAGAACTTGACAATGAGCAGTTCTTC. Residues: CASSLGQAGELDNEQFF. Looking up the rest from reference TRBV11-1 and TRBJ2-1 gives the full variable domain: EAEVAQSPRYKITEKSQAVAFWCDPISGHATLYWYRQILGQGPELLVQFQDESVVDDSQLPKDRFSAERLKGVDSTLKIQPAELGDSAMYLCASSLGQAGELDNEQFFGPGTRLTVL.